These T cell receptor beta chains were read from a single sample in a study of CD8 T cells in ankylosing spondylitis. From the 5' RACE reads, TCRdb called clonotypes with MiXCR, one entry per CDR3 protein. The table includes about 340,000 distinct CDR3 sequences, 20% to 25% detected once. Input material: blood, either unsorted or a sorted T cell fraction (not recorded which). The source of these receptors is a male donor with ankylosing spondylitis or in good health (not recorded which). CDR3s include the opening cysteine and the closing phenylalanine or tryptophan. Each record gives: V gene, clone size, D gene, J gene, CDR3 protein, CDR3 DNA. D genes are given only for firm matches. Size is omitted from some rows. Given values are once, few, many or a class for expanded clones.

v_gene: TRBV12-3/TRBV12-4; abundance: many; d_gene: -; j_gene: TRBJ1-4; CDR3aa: CASSLRGSNEKLFF; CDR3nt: TGTGCCAGCAGTTTACGGGGATCTAATGAAAAACTGTTTTTT
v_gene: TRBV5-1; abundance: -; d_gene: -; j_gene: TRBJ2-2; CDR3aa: CASSLDIYTGELFF; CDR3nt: TGCGCCAGCAGCCTGGACATTTACACCGGGGAGCTGTTTTTT
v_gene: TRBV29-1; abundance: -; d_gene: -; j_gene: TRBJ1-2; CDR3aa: CSARTSNGYTF; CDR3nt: TGCAGCGCCCGGACCAGTAACGGCTACACCTTC
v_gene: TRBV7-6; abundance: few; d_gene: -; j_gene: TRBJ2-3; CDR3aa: CASSASKPTGVQASTDTQYF; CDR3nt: TGTGCCAGCAGCGCCTCTAAGCCCACAGGAGTCCAAGCTAGCACAGATACGCAGTATTTT
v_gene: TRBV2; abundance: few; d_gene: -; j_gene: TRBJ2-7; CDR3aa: CASRDPYEQYF; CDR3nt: TGTGCCAGCAGGGACCCCTACGAGCAGTACTTC
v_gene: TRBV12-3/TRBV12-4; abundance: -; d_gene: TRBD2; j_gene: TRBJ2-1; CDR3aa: CASSSFGTRGDEQFF; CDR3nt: TGTGCCAGCAGTTCTTTCGGGACTAGGGGGGATGAGCAGTTCTTC
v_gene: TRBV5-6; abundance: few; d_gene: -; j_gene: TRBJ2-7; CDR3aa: CASSLVGQFYEQYF; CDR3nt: TGTGCCAGCAGCTTGGTCGGACAGTTCTACGAGCAGTACTTC
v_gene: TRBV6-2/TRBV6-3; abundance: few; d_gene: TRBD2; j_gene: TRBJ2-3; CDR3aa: CASRPHRPGGPYF; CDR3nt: TGTGCCAGCAGACCCCATCGACCGGGGGGGCCGTATTTT
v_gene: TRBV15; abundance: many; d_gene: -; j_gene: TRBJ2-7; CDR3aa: CATSRENGEQYF; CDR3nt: TGTGCCACCAGCAGAGAAAACGGCGAGCAGTACTTC
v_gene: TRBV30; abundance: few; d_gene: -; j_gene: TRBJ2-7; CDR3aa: CAWSFGLYEQYF; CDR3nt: TGTGCCTGGAGTTTCGGGCTGTACGAGCAGTACTTC
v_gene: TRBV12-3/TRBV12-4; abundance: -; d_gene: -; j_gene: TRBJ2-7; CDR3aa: CASSTTVYEQYF; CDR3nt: TGTGCCAGCAGTACGACAGTCTACGAGCAGTACTTC
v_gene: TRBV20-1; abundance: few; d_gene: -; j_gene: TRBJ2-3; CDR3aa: CSARDSSIPDTQYF; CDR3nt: TGCAGTGCTAGAGATTCATCGATTCCGGATACGCAGTATTTT
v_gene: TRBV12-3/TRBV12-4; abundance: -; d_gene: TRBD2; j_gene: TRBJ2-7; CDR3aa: CASSLDSPGGNDEQYF; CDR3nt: TGTGCCAGCAGTTTAGACTCCCCGGGGGGTAACGACGAGCAGTACTTC
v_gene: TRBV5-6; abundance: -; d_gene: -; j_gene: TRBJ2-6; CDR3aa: CASSLDQTGANVLTF; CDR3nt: TGTGCCAGCAGCTTGGATCAAACTGGGGCCAACGTCCTGACTTTC
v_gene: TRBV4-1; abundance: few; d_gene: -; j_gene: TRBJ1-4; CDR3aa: CASSQTAFNEKLFF; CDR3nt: TGCGCCAGCAGCCAGACGGCGTTTAATGAAAAACTGTTTTTT
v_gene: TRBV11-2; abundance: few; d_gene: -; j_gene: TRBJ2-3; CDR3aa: CASSRPGQTSTDTQYF; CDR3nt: TGTGCCAGCAGCCGGCCGGGACAAACTAGCACAGATACGCAGTATTTT
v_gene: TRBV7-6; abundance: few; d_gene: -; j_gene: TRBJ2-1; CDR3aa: CASMRPASYNEQFF; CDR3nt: TGTGCCAGCATGCGTCCAGCCTCCTACAATGAGCAGTTCTTC
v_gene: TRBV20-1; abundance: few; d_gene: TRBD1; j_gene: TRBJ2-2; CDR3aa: CSAKGQGITGELFF; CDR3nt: TGCAGTGCTAAGGGACAGGGAATAACCGGGGAGCTGTTTTTT
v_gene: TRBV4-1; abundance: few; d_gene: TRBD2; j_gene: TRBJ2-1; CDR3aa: CASSPGLGDNEQFF; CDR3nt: TGCGCCAGCAGCCCGGGACTAGGAGACAATGAGCAGTTCTTC
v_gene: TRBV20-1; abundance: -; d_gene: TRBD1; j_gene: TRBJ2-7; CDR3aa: CSARDRDRGLEQYF; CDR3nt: TGCAGTGCTAGAGACCGGGACAGGGGCCTCGAGCAGTACTTC
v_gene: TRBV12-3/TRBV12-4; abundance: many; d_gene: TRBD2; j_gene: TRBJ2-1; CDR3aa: CASSPWRGLAGGQFF; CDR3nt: TGTGCCAGCAGTCCCTGGAGGGGTCTAGCGGGGGGGCAGTTCTTC
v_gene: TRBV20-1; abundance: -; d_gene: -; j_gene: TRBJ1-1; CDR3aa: CSARDGVQGRTEAFF; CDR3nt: TGCAGTGCTAGAGATGGGGTACAAGGGCGGACTGAAGCTTTCTTT
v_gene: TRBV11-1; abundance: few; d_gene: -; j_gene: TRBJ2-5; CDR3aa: CASSLGPERQTLQETQYF; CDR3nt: TGTGCCAGCAGCTTAGGCCCAGAAAGACAGACCTTACAAGAGACCCAGTACTTC
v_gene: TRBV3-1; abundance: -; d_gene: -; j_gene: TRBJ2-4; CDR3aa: CASTKRVARHGLDIQYF; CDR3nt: TGTGCCAGCACCAAAAGGGTGGCCAGGCATGGGCTGGACATTCAGTACTTC
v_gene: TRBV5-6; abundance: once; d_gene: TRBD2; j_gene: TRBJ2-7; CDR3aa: CASSSGLAGWFSYEQYF; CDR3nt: TGTGCCAGCAGCTCCGGACTAGCGGGGTGGTTCTCCTACGAGCAGTACTTC
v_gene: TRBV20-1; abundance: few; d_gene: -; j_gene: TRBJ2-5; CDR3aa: CSARGGDYQETQYF; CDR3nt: TGCAGTGCTAGGGGCGGGGACTACCAAGAGACCCAGTACTTC
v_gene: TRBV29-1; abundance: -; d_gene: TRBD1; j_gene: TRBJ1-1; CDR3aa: CSVQGTEAFF; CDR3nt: TGCAGCGTACAGGGGACTGAAGCTTTCTTT
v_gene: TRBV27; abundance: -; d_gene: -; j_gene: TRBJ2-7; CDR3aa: CASKGPDYEQYF; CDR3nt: TGTGCCAGCAAGGGACCCGACTACGAGCAGTACTTC
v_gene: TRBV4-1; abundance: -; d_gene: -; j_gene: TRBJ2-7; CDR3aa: CASSQKTGSSYEQYF; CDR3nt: TGCGCCAGCAGCCAAAAGACGGGGAGCTCCTACGAGCAGTACTTC